This TCR beta chain appears in the sequencing data of a study of T cell repertoires in cytomegalovirus infection. Looking at the study overall: Well-studied HLA-B-restricted CMV epitopes were used in the study alongside recently identified HLA-C-restricted ones.

This clonotype was observed a handful of times. Its antigen remains unknown. Study-wide results and limits: What dominated the ex vivo response were HLA-C-restricted CMV-specific TCR beta clonotypes.

CDR3 length: 15 amino acids. With 5 bases removed from V and 5 bases from J, the gap between germline ends came to 17 bases. Germline-derived CDR1 and CDR2 are MNHEY and SMNVEV (reference sequence). TCRdb analysed the reads with MiXCR anew, one entry per CDR3 protein. This table holds 250,000 to 300,000 distinct CDR3 sequences, around 20% found once. The sequence was collected from a human donor in good health (CMV status not recorded). Some clones in this sample may be carry-over from other donors' samples. The sample in question was cultured PBMCs, obtained from culture after CMV antigen stimulation. V and J are TRBV27 and TRBJ2-3; D uncertain. CDR3 region: CASSPVGPIVDTQYF. CDR3 in DNA: TGTGCCAGCAGTCCCGTCGGACCGATCGTAGATACGCAGTATTTT.